The sequence of this T cell receptor beta chain was determined in a study of blood T cell repertoires in COVID-19. Study as a whole: Sample material is recorded as cDNA or gDNA derived from T cells, B-cell-depleted T cells, or PBMCs.

TCRdb's copy holds only in-frame clones and misses some; the assay was immunoSEQ multiplex PCR. The repertoire holds 100,000 to 150,000 clones, with roughly 69% as singletons. This CDR3 comprises 14 residues. Germline V CDR1 and CDR2: MDHEN, SYDVKM. Trimming took 4 bases from V and 0 from J, leaving 9 bases between them. Sequencing was carried out using peripheral blood. This chain links TRBV28 with TRBJ1-1, with D perhaps TRBD1 (5 bases). The TCR comes from a woman in her sixties or seventies with acute or convalescent COVID-19. The CDR3 protein is CASSSPGMNTEAFF. In DNA form, the CDR3 reads TGTGCCAGCAGTTCACCAGGGATGAACACTGAAGCTTTCTTT.